The source of this T cell receptor delta chain is a study of Vδ1+ human thymocytes. Germline V gene sequence: CDR1 TSWWSYY, CDR2 QGS. V was pared by 0 bases and J by 4 bases, with 24 bases between. The CDR3 runs 19 residues. Study results and limitations: The authors advised highly purified populations and single-cell validation. In the thymus, TRG and TRD repertoires looked highly polyclonal with Gaussian CDR3 lengths. Unlike peripheral blood Vdelta1+ controls, thymic delta-chain sequences included around 21% Vdelta2 and few Vdelta3.

As regards this clone: Its antigen is as yet unknown.

Sequences come from RNA converted to cDNA by reverse transcription. Multiplex PCR used pooled V-gene forward primers and a constant-region reverse primer to amplify CDR3s. TCRdb redid clone calling on the multiplex PCR reads using CATT. The sample shows tens of thousands of delta-chain clones, approximately 16% of them seen only once. After alphabeta T cell depletion, CD3+ Vdelta1+ Vdelta2- thymocytes were sorted. This TCR came from a boy under two years old who had congenital heart surgery. Material for sequencing was Vdelta1+ gamma-delta thymocytes from the thymus. Subset indicated: FACS-sorted CD3+ TCRalphabeta- TCRVdelta1+ TCRVdelta2- thymocytes. V is TRDV1 and J is TRDJ1; D may be TRDD3 (6 bases). CDR3 loop: CALGELLRNRGWTLDKLIF. The DNA for the CDR3 is TGTGCTCTTGGGGAACTACTCCGAAATCGGGGATGGACCCTCGATAAACTCATCTTT.